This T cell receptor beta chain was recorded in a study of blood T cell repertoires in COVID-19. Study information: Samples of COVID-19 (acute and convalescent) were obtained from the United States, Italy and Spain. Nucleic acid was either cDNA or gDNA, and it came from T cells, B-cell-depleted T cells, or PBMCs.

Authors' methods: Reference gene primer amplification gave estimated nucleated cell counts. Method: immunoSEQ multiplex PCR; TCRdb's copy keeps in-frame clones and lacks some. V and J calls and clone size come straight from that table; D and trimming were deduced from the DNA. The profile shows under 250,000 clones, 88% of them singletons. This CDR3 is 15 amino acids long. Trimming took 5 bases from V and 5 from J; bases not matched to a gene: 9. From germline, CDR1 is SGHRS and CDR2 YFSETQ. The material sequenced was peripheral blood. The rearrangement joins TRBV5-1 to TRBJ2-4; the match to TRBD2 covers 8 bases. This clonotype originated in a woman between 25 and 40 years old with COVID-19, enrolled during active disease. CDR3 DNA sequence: TGCGCCAGCAGTCCCTTAGCGGGACGGGAAAACATTCAGTACTTC. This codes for CASSPLAGRENIQYF.